This TCR beta chain was captured in a study of T cell responses to AZD1222 COVID-19 vaccine (TCRdb year 2021). Regarding the research as a whole: AZD1222 recipients whose second dose came at about 4 weeks and those whose second dose came at about 12 weeks were combined into one group, since spike-specific TCR depth and breadth did not differ between the two schedules. TCR sequencing covered some 250 trial participants: about 210 given two doses of AZD1222 and about 26 given two doses of MenACWY control vaccine. Trial participants were enrolled by age into subgroups of 18-55, 56-69 and 70-plus years, and approximately 150, 30 and 60 TCR-sequenced participants, respectively, were included in these subgroups. Study-level results and caveats: Conclusions about previously exposed vaccinees are limited, since just 5 to 7 AZD1222 recipients were seropositive for SARS-CoV-2 at baseline. Nearly half of unique spike-specific TCRs reportedly recognized epitopes outside regions mutated in the B.1.351 and B.1.1.7 variants. The whole spike protein was spanned by vaccine-associated CD4 TCRs, and dominant responses were seen in regions 160-218 and 743-854. Because no day 14 peak-response samples were available, the repertoires could be characterized only after the peak T cell response. The 56-69-year group was small, and its depth increase did not reach significance, likely because of low power. A significant rise in spike-specific TCR breadth and depth was observed after two AZD1222 doses relative to day 0 and relative to MenACWY recipients. Participants were mostly white British and included more females than males, and it was suggested by the authors that clonal diversity may have been underestimated.

In regard to this clone: Its antigen remains undetermined. No qualities accompany the bases; no much larger clone lies one base away.

V loses 8 bases, J loses 5 bases, and the germline ends lie 18 bases apart. Taken from cysteine to phenylalanine, the CDR3 has 15 residues. Only the CDR3 portion is preserved as DNA: 45 bases, with reading frame beginning at the first base. In the germline V gene (reference sequence), CDR1 corresponds to LNHDA and CDR2 to SQIVND. The CDR3 regions of human TCRbeta chains were subjected to immunosequencing. Under the source paper's analysis protocol: TCRs in the repertoires were compared against a reference library of SARS-CoV-2-specific TCRs that had been generated with the MIRA antigen-specificity platform. Breadth meant the fraction of unique TCRs that were SARS-CoV-2-associated, whereas depth meant the fraction of total T cells that were SARS-CoV-2-associated. Using the MIRA data, every spike-specific TCR was mapped to the spike region that the TCR reacted to and assigned to either a CD4 or a CD8 class. Log10-transformed breadth and depth values were compared by one-way ANOVA with Sidak's multiple comparisons tests. Entries here come from immuneACCESS through TCRdb and include only in-frame sequences with V and J called. Some clones fail to appear in such tables; in the studies checked, an unresolved V gene covers under half of the shortfall, and the cause of the remainder is unknown. The V and J calls and clone size come from that table; D and trimming were worked out from the DNA. A total of about 130,000 clones appear in this sample, around nine tenths of them only once. The ten largest account for roughly 2% of the sample.

Explained via the paper, the time point label denotes: baseline before first vaccination. Vaccinee samples came from UK trials COV001 and COV002, including a single-blind randomized controlled phase 2/3 trial of AZD1222 (ChAdOx1 nCoV-19) in healthy adults. For TCRbeta chain sequencing, PBMC samples were collected from trial participants at day 0 and at day 28 after the second dose. The sequencing here drew on peripheral blood, taken on day 0 of AZD1222 vaccination. The chain links TRBV19 with TRBJ1-4, with no confidently assigned D gene. This TCR derives from an adult in good health. The sequence in DNA is TGTGCCAGTCGTACGGCAGGAAACCTGAATGAAAAACTGTTTTTT. This codes for CASRTAGNLNEKLFF.